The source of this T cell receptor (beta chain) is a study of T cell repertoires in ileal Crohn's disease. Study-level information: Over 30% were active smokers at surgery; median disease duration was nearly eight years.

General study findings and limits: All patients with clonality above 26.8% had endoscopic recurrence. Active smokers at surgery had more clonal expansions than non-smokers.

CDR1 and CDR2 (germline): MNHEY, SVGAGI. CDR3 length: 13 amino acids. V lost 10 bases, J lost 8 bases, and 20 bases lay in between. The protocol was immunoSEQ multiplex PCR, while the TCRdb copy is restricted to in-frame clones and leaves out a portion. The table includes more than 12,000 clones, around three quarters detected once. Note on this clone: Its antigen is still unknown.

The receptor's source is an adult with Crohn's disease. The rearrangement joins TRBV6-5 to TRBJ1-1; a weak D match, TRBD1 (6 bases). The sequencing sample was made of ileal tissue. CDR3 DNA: TGTGCCACCCAGTTACTTGGACAGTCCGAAGCTTTCTTT. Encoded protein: CATQLLGQSEAFF.